A selection of T cell receptor beta chains follows, all from one sample in a study of Ad26.COV2.S vaccination and SARS-CoV-2 variants. Sequenced by immunoSEQ multiplex PCR; TCRdb stores in-frame clones only, minus some. The profile covers some 460,000 clones, with 89% appearing a single time and about 1.5% taken by the ten largest. This specimen was peripheral blood, taken in a trial of Ad26.COV2.S vaccine versus placebo. All receptors come from a person aged 18-65 years who received the Ad26.COV2.S COVID-19 vaccine or a placebo. CDR3s include the opening cysteine and the closing phenylalanine or tryptophan. D genes are given only for firm matches. Not all rows give a size; the values are once, few, many and, for expanded clones, a class.

>TRBV7-6|TRBJ2-7|NA|few
CASSPGGGSHYEQYF
TGTGCCAGCAGCCCCGGTGGCGGTTCCCACTACGAGCAGTACTTC
>TRBV25-1|TRBJ1-3|NA|NA
CASSDPFAGVYTIYF
TGTGCCAGCAGTGACCCATTCGCAGGGGTGTACACCATATATTTT
>TRBV2|TRBJ2-2|NA|NA
CASSREGQQYTGELFF
TGTGCCAGTTCAAGGGAGGGACAGCAGTACACCGGGGAGCTGTTTTTT
>TRBV6-2/TRBV6-3|TRBJ1-5|NA|NA
CASSYRGMNQPQHF
TGTGCCAGCAGTTACAGGGGGATGAATCAGCCCCAGCATTTT
>TRBV4-1|TRBJ2-6|NA|NA
CASSQIPSWANVLTF
TGCGCCAGCAGCCAAATCCCCTCCTGGGCCAACGTCCTGACTTTC
>TRBV10-3|TRBJ1-2|TRBD1|NA
CAISESMQGAGDYGYTF
TGTGCCATCAGTGAGTCGATGCAGGGGGCGGGTGACTATGGCTACACCTTC
>TRBV4-2|TRBJ2-1|NA|NA
CASSQDLAKQFF
TGTGCCAGCAGCCAAGATTTGGCAAAGCAGTTCTTC
>TRBV29-1|TRBJ2-7|NA|few
CSAAASYEQYF
TGCAGCGCAGCGGCTTCCTACGAGCAGTACTTC
>TRBV2|TRBJ1-4|NA|once
CASSDPVLTNEKLFF
TGTGCCAGCAGTGACCCGGTCCTCACTAATGAAAAACTGTTTTTT
>TRBV18|TRBJ2-7|TRBD1|NA
CASSPNVRTGYYEQYF
TGTGCCAGCTCACCAAATGTTCGGACAGGATACTACGAGCAGTACTTC
>TRBV27|TRBJ2-3|TRBD2|NA
CASSLAGVWTDTQYF
TGTGCCAGCAGTTTAGCGGGAGTGTGGACAGATACGCAGTATTTT
>TRBV7-9|TRBJ1-2|NA|NA
CASSRDTALGYTF
TGTGCCAGCAGCCGGGACACGGCCTTGGGCTACACCTTC
>TRBV29-1|TRBJ1-1|NA|NA
CSVLLGYPGTEAFF
TGCAGCGTTCTCTTGGGGTACCCGGGGACTGAAGCTTTCTTT
>TRBV19|TRBJ1-5|TRBD1|NA
CASRDRENQPQHF
TGTGCCAGTAGGGACAGGGAAAATCAGCCCCAGCATTTT
>TRBV5-1|TRBJ1-4|NA|NA
CASSLNFGSVTNEKLFF
TGCGCCAGCAGCTTGAATTTCGGTAGTGTCACTAATGAAAAACTGTTTTTT
>TRBV11-2|TRBJ2-1|NA|NA
CASSLDGQNYNEQFF
TGTGCCAGCAGCTTAGATGGACAGAACTACAATGAGCAGTTCTTC
>TRBV27|TRBJ2-7|NA|NA
CASSFLAGTSYEQYF
NA
>TRBV6-2/TRBV6-3|TRBJ1-2|NA|few
CASSYRRGYTF
TGTGCCAGCAGTTACCGTCGGGGTTACACCTTC
>TRBV10-3|TRBJ1-1|TRBD1|NA
CATHSTGEGTEAFF
TGTGCCACTCACTCCACAGGGGAGGGCACTGAAGCTTTCTTT
>TRBV4-1|TRBJ1-4|TRBD1|NA
CASSQLRQGGGEKLFF
TGCGCCAGCAGCCAACTAAGACAGGGCGGAGGTGAAAAACTGTTTTTT
>TRBV11-2|TRBJ2-1|TRBD1|NA
CASSFRVGTGDYNEQFF
TGTGCCAGCAGCTTTCGGGTCGGGACAGGGGATTACAATGAGCAGTTCTTC
>TRBV28|TRBJ1-2|NA|NA
CASSLGPHNRHGYTF
TGTGCCAGCAGCCTCGGGCCTCATAACCGCCATGGCTACACCTTC
>TRBV11-2|TRBJ1-1|NA|NA
CASRPLLGGLRTEAFF
TGTGCCAGCAGACCCCTTCTGGGAGGGTTACGCACTGAAGCTTTCTTT
>TRBV27|TRBJ1-1|TRBD1|NA
CASRNLRTGGTEAFF
TGTGCCAGCAGAAACCTTAGGACAGGGGGCACTGAAGCTTTCTTT
>TRBV7-8|TRBJ2-6|NA|NA
CASSATSRGANVLTF
TGTGCCAGCAGCGCTACCTCACGTGGGGCCAACGTCCTGACTTTC
>TRBV10-3|TRBJ2-3|NA|NA
CAISDPGGTDTQYF
TGTGCCATCAGTGACCCCGGGGGCACAGATACGCAGTATTTT